What follows are 5 T cell receptor beta chains derived from one specimen sequenced in a study of PD-L1 blockade in urothelial cancer. TCRdb's copy holds only in-frame clones and misses some; the assay was immunoSEQ multiplex PCR. The sample includes roughly 87,000 clones, roughly 87% seen only once; the top ten take about 6%. Sequenced here: PBMCs, sampled around atezolizumab (anti-PD-L1) treatment. These receptors were collected from an older woman with urothelial cancer.

The chain couples TRBV5-6 to TRBJ1-1, with 8 bases lining up with TRBD1. The CDR3 length is 16 residues. Per germline, CDR1 SGHDT and CDR2 YYEEEE. V shed 7 bases and J 1 base; nucleotides not matched to a gene: 12. The DNA of the CDR3 is TGTGCCAGCTCCCGGGACAGGCGACCATCGAACACTGAAGCTTTCTTT. It codes for CASSRDRRPSNTEAFF.

The chain uses TRBV5-1 and TRBJ2-7, with 11 bases aligning to TRBD2. The J segment lost 2 bases and the V segment lost 5 bases, leaving 9 bases of the junction unmatched. Germline V lookup: CDR1 SGHRS, CDR2 YFSETQ. The CDR3 runs to 16 residues. CDR3 protein: CASSSGGATVAYEQYF. The CDR3 region has the DNA TGCGCCAGCAGTAGCGGGGGGGCCACCGTAGCCTACGAGCAGTACTTC.

The rearrangement joins TRBV9 to TRBJ2-7; 9 bases align to TRBD2. Trimming took 4 bases from V and 0 from J; bases not matched to a gene: 8. The CDR3 totals 16 residues. The germline CDR1 and CDR2 sequences are SGDLS and YYNGEE. The CDR3 DNA reads as TGTGCCAGCAGCCCCCGACTAGCGGAAAGCTCCTACGAGCAGTACTTC. Translated: CASSPRLAESSYEQYF.

V gene TRBV30 combines with J gene TRBJ2-5, with 11 bases lining up with TRBD2. V trimming: 2 bases; J trimming: 2 bases; junction bases outside the gene matches: 10. Per germline, CDR1 GTSNPN and CDR2 SVGIG (reference sequence). The CDR3 has 17 amino acids. CDR3 nucleotides: TGTGCCTGGAGTCCTGGACTAGCGGGCGCTTTTCAAGAGACCCAGTACTTC. Translation: CAWSPGLAGAFQETQYF. The full variable domain, in which reference TRBV30 and TRBJ2-5 provide the parts outside the CDR3, is SQTIHQWPATLVQPVGSPLSLECTVEGTSNPNLYWYRQAAGRGLQLLFYSVGIGQISSEVPQNLSASRPQDRQFILSSKKLLLSDSGFYLCAWSPGLAGAFQETQYFGPGTRLLVL.

The genes are TRBV18 and TRBJ2-1, with D possibly matching TRBD1 (5 bases). Germline CDR1 reads KGHSH; CDR2 reads LQKENI. The CDR3 has 15 residues. V was shortened by 2 bases and J by 4 bases, with 12 bases between the two germline ends. Here the CDR3 DNA reads TGTGCCAGCTCACCAGAAGGACAAGGGTACAATGAGCAGTTCTTC. Its translation: CASSPEGQGYNEQFF.